A single sample is the source of the 17 T cell receptor beta chains below, sequenced in a study of blood T cell repertoires in COVID-19. Using immunoSEQ multiplex PCR, the repertoire was profiled, and TCRdb retains in-frame clones only, with some absent. The sample lists 130,000 to 150,000 clones, over 80% seen once, with roughly 6.4% in the top ten. Source material: PBMCs or T cells enriched from blood (not recorded which). Every receptor here comes from a woman in her thirties or forties who had recovered from COVID-19.

The gene calls are TRBV2 and TRBJ2-3, with D perhaps matching TRBD1 (5 bases). V gave up 3 bases and J gave up 0 bases, with 7 bases separating them. CDR3 length equals 14 residues. The germline V gene encodes CDR1 SNHLY and CDR2 FYNNEI. CDR3: CASSEGPSTDTQYF. CDR3 in DNA: TGTGCCAGCAGTGAGGGGCCTAGCACAGATACGCAGTATTTT.

The chain couples TRBV11-2 to TRBJ1-1; D not certain. Trimming stripped 0 bases from V and 7 bases from J, with 15 bases between. Germline V lookup: CDR1 SGHAT, CDR2 FQNNGV. The CDR3 runs to 15 residues. The CDR3 DNA sequence: TGTGCCAGCAGCTTAGATTTTCAGGCCTACAATGAAGCTTTCTTT. This codes for CASSLDFQAYNEAFF.

This sequence joins TRBV7-9 and TRBJ1-2; D is possibly TRBD1 (5 bases). This CDR3 has 13 residues. Trimming pared 2 bases from V and 8 bases from J, leaving 12 bases between. Germline loops: CDR1 SEHNR, CDR2 FQNEAQ (reference sequence). CDR3 nucleotide sequence: TGTGCCAGCAGCTTATTCGGGGGATTGGGCTACACCTTC. Residues: CASSLFGGLGYTF.

This chain links TRBV19 with TRBJ1-5; TRBD1 agrees at 7 bases. J was trimmed by 3 bases and V by 3 bases; bases with no gene match: 8. The CDR3 is 16 amino acids. CDR1 LNHDA and CDR2 SQIVND come from the germline V gene (reference sequence). The CDR3 nucleotides read TGTGCCAGTAGTATCTGGGGTGACAGGGTCAATCAGCCCCAGCATTTT. Protein sequence: CASSIWGDRVNQPQHF.

The chain has TRBV5-6 and TRBJ2-5, with D possibly TRBD1 on 5 matching bases. Trimming left V 2 bases short and J 1 base short, with 12 bases between. CDR1 and CDR2 from the germline V gene are SGHDT and YYEEEE. The length of the CDR3 is 15 residues. The CDR3 protein is CASSFLQGLQETQYF. CDR3 nucleotide sequence: TGTGCCAGCAGCTTTCTCCAGGGTCTCCAAGAGACCCAGTACTTC.

The V call is TRBV3-1 (or the pseudogene TRBV3-2), the J call TRBJ1-1; D gene unclear. CDR3 length: 14 amino acids. The germline gives CDR1 LGHDT, CDR2 YNNKEL (reference sequence). Trimming took 1 base from V and 2 from J, leaving 8 bases between them. CDR3 sequence: CASSQASFNTEAFF. In DNA form, the CDR3 reads TGTGCCAGCAGCCAAGCCAGTTTTAACACTGAAGCTTTCTTT.

The chain employs TRBV6-5 and TRBJ1-6; a weak D match, TRBD1 (5 bases). V lost 6 bases, J lost 6 bases, and 9 bases lay in between. The germline V gene has CDR1 MNHEY and CDR2 SVGAGI. This CDR3 contains 13 residues. CDR3 loop: CASSRGINSPLHF. The CDR3 DNA is TGTGCCAGCAGCCGGGGGATTAATTCACCCCTCCACTTT.

The rearrangement joins TRBV18 to TRBJ2-1; D might be TRBD2 (6 bases). Germline assignment: CDR1 KGHSH and CDR2 LQKENI. The CDR3 loop spans 14 amino acids. The germline V and J ends were trimmed by 1 base and 6 bases, with 10 bases remaining between them. The CDR3 region is CASSPLDYPNEQFF. The CDR3 DNA sequence: TGTGCCAGCTCACCACTGGACTATCCCAATGAGCAGTTCTTC.

The chain has TRBV7-9 and TRBJ1-6; D is undetermined. V lost 5 bases, J lost 7 bases, and 18 bases lay in between. The CDR3 extends over 16 amino acids. Germline values: CDR1 SEHNR, CDR2 FQNEAQ (reference sequence). CDR3 residues: CASSPSTVVGNSPLHF. CDR3 DNA sequence: TGTGCCAGCAGCCCTAGCACGGTAGTGGGAAATTCACCCCTCCACTTT.

CDR3 sequence: CASRQTVSHSNQPQHF. Here the CDR3 DNA reads TGTGCCAGCAGACAGACAGTTAGTCATAGCAATCAGCCCCAGCATTTT. The chain is built from TRBV27 and TRBJ1-5; D might be TRBD1 (5 bases). Germline assignment: CDR1 MNHEY and CDR2 SMNVEV (reference sequence). The CDR3 totals 16 residues. The ends were cut back, 6 bases at V and 0 bases at J, with 15 bases in the middle.

The genes are TRBV6-6 and TRBJ2-7; 11 bases map to TRBD1. J lost 3 bases, V lost 8 bases, and 0 bases had no gene match. CDR1 and CDR2 from the germline V gene are MNHNY and SVGAGI (reference sequence). The CDR3 totals 12 residues. CDR3 DNA: TGTGCCAGCGGGACAGGGGGCTACGAGCAGTACTTC. Protein: CASGTGGYEQYF.

With regard to this clone: This specimen includes other DNA sequences encoding the same CDR3. The chain couples TRBV3-1 (or the pseudogene TRBV3-2) to TRBJ1-1; 9 positions match TRBD1. V dropped 2 bases and J dropped 5; count of bases not matched to a gene: 3. Germline-derived CDR1 and CDR2 are LGHDT and YNNKEL (reference sequence). This CDR3 is 14 amino acids long. The chain's CDR3 is CASSQTGGRTEAFF. CDR3 sequence (DNA): TGTGCCAGCAGCCAAACAGGGGGCAGGACTGAAGCTTTCTTT.

The rearrangement links TRBV2 to TRBJ1-1; a weak D match, TRBD1 (6 bases). This CDR3 contains 15 residues. From germline, CDR1 is SNHLY and CDR2 FYNNEI. V lost 6 bases, J lost 5 bases, and 19 bases lay in between. The CDR3 nucleotides are TGTGCCAGCAGGTTCGACGCGGCAGGGGCGACTGAAGCTTTCTTT. It translates to CASRFDAAGATEAFF. The full variable domain, its missing parts supplied by reference TRBV2 and TRBJ1-1, is EPEVTQTPSHQVTQMGQEVILRCVPISNHLYFYWYRQILGQKVEFLVSFYNNEISEKSEIFDDQFSVERPDGSNFTLKIRSTKLEDSAMYFCASRFDAAGATEAFFGQGTRLTVV.

V is TRBV11-3 and J is TRBJ2-7, with a weak D call TRBD2 (6 bases). This CDR3 region has 13 residues. With 6 bases removed from V and 9 bases from J, the gap between germline ends came to 18 bases. The germline gives CDR1 SGHNT, CDR2 YENEEA. CDR3 protein: CASSSERDSSQYF. DNA for the CDR3: TGTGCCAGCAGTTCTGAACGGGACTCGTCGCAGTACTTC.

The rearrangement links TRBV10-2 to TRBJ2-7; the D gene is possibly TRBD1 (6 bases). The V gene's germline CDR1 is WSHSY and CDR2 SAAADI. Trimming cost V 6 bases and J 2 bases, with 17 bases left between them. CDR3 length equals 15 residues. The CDR3 protein is CASRGATDTPYEQYF. The CDR3 region has the DNA TGCGCCAGCAGGGGGGCTACAGACACACCCTACGAGCAGTACTTC.

The chain couples TRBV11-2 to TRBJ1-2; D might be TRBD1 (5 bases). The CDR3 loop spans 14 amino acids. Looked up from germline, CDR1 is SGHAT and CDR2 is FQNNGV. V dropped 5 bases and J dropped 8 bases, with 18 bases sitting between them. The CDR3 nucleotides read TGTGCCAGCAGCCCCGGGAGGGGAGAACGCGGCTACACCTTC. It encodes CASSPGRGERGYTF.

The rearrangement joins TRBV18 to TRBJ2-1, with 7 bases that match TRBD1. CDR3 length: 16 residues. Germline values: CDR1 KGHSH, CDR2 LQKENI. Trimming took 1 base from V and 5 from J; bases not matched to a gene: 8. The CDR3 reads CASSPLDRVRDNEQFF. The CDR3 DNA follows: TGTGCCAGCTCACCACTTGACAGGGTGAGGGACAATGAGCAGTTCTTC.